Below, 10 T cell receptor beta chains from the same sample are listed, as sequenced in a study of OX40 agonist ivuxolimab in advanced cancers. TCRdb's table, derived via immunoSEQ multiplex PCR, lists solely in-frame clones and lacks some. The sample holds some 40,000 clones, around 83% seen once. The sample here was CD4+ or CD8+ T cells sorted from blood, taken in a trial of the OX40 agonist ivuxolimab. All receptors derive from an adult with an advanced solid tumor such as melanoma, head and neck, liver or kidney cancer.

V usage is TRBV27 and J usage is TRBJ2-1; the match to TRBD1 covers 9 bases. The germline V gene encodes CDR1 MNHEY and CDR2 SMNVEV (reference sequence). With V trimmed by 7 bases and J by 9 bases, 13 bases remained unmatched. CDR3 length equals 15 residues. The DNA for the CDR3 is TGTGCCAGCATCGGAGGTGACAGGGGGTCCAGTGAGCAGTTCTTC. It encodes CASIGGDRGSSEQFF.

This chain joins TRBV9 and TRBJ2-1; D possibly corresponds to TRBD2 (6 bases). Deletions cut 0 bases from V and 6 bases from J, with 19 bases between. The CDR3 is 17 residues long. Germline-derived CDR1 and CDR2 are SGDLS and YYNGEE. The CDR3 DNA reads as TGTGCCAGCAGCGTAGTGGGTGGGGGGAGAATTTTCAATGAGCAGTTCTTC. Translated, it gives CASSVVGGGRIFNEQFF.

Only one count was recorded for this clone. This chain uses TRBV7-2 with TRBJ2-3; the match to TRBD2 covers 10 bases. Germline V lookup: CDR1 SGHTA, CDR2 FQGNSA. V lost 6 bases, J lost 4 bases, and 7 bases stayed unmatched. The CDR3 is 15 residues long. The CDR3 region is CASSSLAGAPDTQYF. The DNA of the CDR3 is TGTGCCAGCAGTTCCCTAGCGGGAGCCCCAGATACGCAGTATTTT.

The chain carries TRBV11-2 and TRBJ1-1; 10 positions agree with TRBD1. After removal of 1 base from V and 10 bases from J, the junction contained 0 bases not matched to a gene. Per germline, CDR1 SGHAT and CDR2 FQNNGV. The CDR3 consists of 12 residues. The CDR3 sequence is CASSLGDRGAFF. In DNA form, the CDR3 reads TGTGCCAGCAGCTTAGGGGACAGGGGAGCTTTCTTT.

The V call is TRBV6-6, the J call TRBJ2-7, with D perhaps matching TRBD2 (5 bases). Trimming stripped 2 bases from V and 7 bases from J, with 18 bases between. The CDR3 has 15 residues. Germline V gene data show CDR1 as MNHNY and CDR2 as SVGAGI (reference sequence). CDR3 loop: CASSYGPLPSGEQYF. The DNA for the CDR3 is TGTGCCAGCAGTTACGGACCTCTACCGTCGGGAGAGCAGTACTTC.

The V gene is TRBV28, the J gene TRBJ2-7; 8 bases line up with TRBD2. V gave up 5 bases and J gave up 3 bases; unmatched junction bases: 6. Germline CDR1 reads MDHEN; CDR2 reads SYDVKM. The CDR3 is made up of 14 amino acids. The CDR3 DNA reads as TGTGCCAGCAGTACCGGGACTAGGAGCTACGAGCAGTACTTC. As protein: CASSTGTRSYEQYF.

The V and J genes are TRBV14 and TRBJ2-7; D uncertain. The CDR3 has 14 amino acids. Trimming stripped 0 bases from V and 3 bases from J, with 9 bases between. Per germline, CDR1 SGHDN and CDR2 FVKESK. The CDR3 here is CASSQDSSYYEQYF. The DNA for the CDR3 is TGTGCCAGCAGCCAAGACAGTTCCTACTACGAGCAGTACTTC.

This clone was recorded once. The chain couples TRBV2 to TRBJ1-3; D is perhaps TRBD1 (6 bases). The CDR3 extends over 17 amino acids. V was cut by 3 bases and J by 8 bases, with 23 bases left in between. CDR1 and CDR2 from the germline V gene are SNHLY and FYNNEI. In DNA, the CDR3 is TGTGCCAGCAGTGACCCGACAGGACCCGCCGGAGGGGACACCATATATTTT. It translates to CASSDPTGPAGGDTIYF.

This clone was seen a single time. The chain combines TRBV6-6 with TRBJ2-7; possible D gene TRBD2, 5 bases. Germline loops: CDR1 MNHNY, CDR2 SVGAGI (reference sequence). The CDR3 runs to 14 residues. Deletions cut 5 bases from V and 4 bases from J, with 15 bases between. The CDR3 sequence is CASSPIIEGYEQYF. CDR3 bases: TGTGCCAGCAGTCCCATCATTGAGGGTTACGAGCAGTACTTC.

This rearrangement joins TRBV10-3 to TRBJ2-4; perhaps TRBD1 as D (6 bases). V lost 3 bases and J 7 bases, leaving 16 bases between the germline ends. This CDR3 is 15 amino acids long. Germline CDR1 and CDR2: ENHRY and SYGVKD. CDR3 protein: CAISESGDPGNIQYF. The CDR3 bases are TGTGCCATCAGTGAATCAGGGGACCCAGGGAACATTCAGTACTTC.